Below, 27 T cell receptor beta chains from the same sample are listed, as sequenced in a study of blood T cell repertoires in COVID-19. The protocol was immunoSEQ multiplex PCR, while the TCRdb copy is restricted to in-frame clones and leaves out a portion. The sample comprises around 100,000 clones, roughly nine tenths of which are singletons, and around 32% rests with the top ten. Material: peripheral blood. The receptors originated from a woman over 75 with acute or convalescent COVID-19.

This clone came up a few times. The CDR3 sequence is CASSTITNTEAFF. Here the CDR3 DNA reads TGTGCCAGCAGCACTATCACGAACACTGAAGCTTTCTTT. The genes are TRBV7-9 and TRBJ1-1; D ambiguous. The germline V gene encodes CDR1 SEHNR and CDR2 FQNEAQ (reference sequence). CDR3 length: 13 amino acids. V was shortened by 5 bases and J by 1 base, with 8 bases between the two germline ends.

This clone was seen once. The chain links TRBV28 to TRBJ1-5, with 9 nucleotides matching TRBD1. Germline V CDR1 and CDR2: MDHEN, SYDVKM. V was clipped by 6 bases and J by 5 bases; unmatched bases: 5. CDR3 size: 14 residues. CDR3 amino acids: CASSSWTGDQPQHF. CDR3 nucleotide sequence: TGTGCCAGCAGCTCTTGGACAGGGGATCAGCCCCAGCATTTT.

V usage is TRBV6-6 and J usage is TRBJ1-2, with 8 bases matching TRBD1. J lost 4 bases, V lost 8 bases, and 6 bases had no gene match. Looked up from germline, CDR1 is MNHNY and CDR2 is SVGAGI (reference sequence). The CDR3 sequence is 13 residues long. This CDR3 reads CASRTGISYGYTF. CDR3 nucleotide sequence: TGTGCCAGCCGGACAGGGATTAGCTATGGCTACACCTTC.

The gene calls are TRBV11-2 and TRBJ1-1, with D perhaps TRBD1 (6 bases). The CDR3 totals 14 residues. Trimming took 5 bases from V and 5 from J, leaving 15 bases between them. Looked up from germline, CDR1 is SGHAT and CDR2 is FQNNGV. The CDR3 sequence is CASSRTAGGTEAFF. The CDR3 DNA follows: TGTGCCAGCAGCCGGACAGCCGGTGGGACTGAAGCTTTCTTT. Filled out from reference TRBV11-2 and TRBJ1-1, the complete variable domain reads EAGVAQSPRYKIIEKRQSVAFWCNPISGHATLYWYQQILGQGPKLLIQFQNNGVVDDSQLPKDRFSAERLKGVDSTLKIQPAKLEDSAVYLCASSRTAGGTEAFFGQGTRLTVV.

The CDR3 DNA sequence: TGTGCCAGCAGCGTAGGATCCGGGGTACAGATATACTATGGCTACACCTTC. Amino acid sequence: CASSVGSGVQIYYGYTF. V usage is TRBV9 and J usage is TRBJ1-2; D is undetermined. This CDR3 has 17 residues. The germline V gene has CDR1 SGDLS and CDR2 YYNGEE. The ends were cut back, 0 bases at V and 3 bases at J, with 18 bases in the middle.

The J gene is TRBJ1-1, the V gene TRBV7-9, with D uncertain. Germline V CDR1 and CDR2: SEHNR, FQNEAQ (reference sequence). CDR3 length equals 14 residues. The germline V and J ends were trimmed by 1 base and 2 bases, with 8 bases remaining between them. The CDR3 reads CASSLVGGNTEAFF. The CDR3 DNA follows: TGTGCCAGCAGCTTAGTTGGCGGAAACACTGAAGCTTTCTTT.

The rearrangement uses TRBV3-1 (or the pseudogene TRBV3-2) and TRBJ2-5; 9 bases match TRBD1. The CDR3 covers 14 residues. Germline CDR1 is LGHDT and CDR2 is YNNKEL (reference sequence). V shed 4 bases, J shed 5 bases, and the junction held 5 bases outside the gene matches. In DNA, the CDR3 is TGTGCCAGCAGCCGGACAGGGGAAGGGGAGACCCAGTACTTC. Its translation: CASSRTGEGETQYF.

The CDR3 DNA is TGTGCCAGCAGTTTATCACACAGGGCCAGCACTGAAGCTTTCTTT. It is translated as CASSLSHRASTEAFF. The rearrangement joins TRBV27 to TRBJ1-1; D possibly corresponds to TRBD1 (6 bases). CDR1 and CDR2 (germline): MNHEY, SMNVEV (reference sequence). The germline V and J ends were trimmed by 0 bases and 4 bases, with 12 bases remaining between them. The CDR3 is 15 residues long.

The chain joins TRBV13 to TRBJ2-7, with 10 positions matching TRBD1. Germline CDR1 PRHDT, CDR2 FYEKMQ (reference sequence). The J segment lost 6 bases and the V segment lost 4 bases, leaving 6 bases of the junction unmatched. This CDR3 has 14 residues. CDR3: CASSSRTGGREQYF. CDR3 nucleotides: TGTGCCAGCAGCTCCAGGACAGGGGGACGCGAGCAGTACTTC.

This CDR3 is CASSLGQENEKLFF. CDR3 bases: TGTGCCAGCAGCCTGGGACAGGAGAATGAAAAACTGTTTTTT. The J gene is TRBJ1-4, the V gene TRBV7-9, with 8 bases identical to TRBD1. The CDR3 consists of 14 residues. Germline lookup yields CDR1 SEHNR and CDR2 FQNEAQ (reference sequence). Germline trimming cut 5 bases from V and 5 bases from J; bases unmatched to any gene: 4.

The rearrangement links TRBV6-5 to TRBJ1-3; a weak D match, TRBD1 (6 bases). The CDR3 runs 16 residues. The V gene's germline CDR1 is MNHEY and CDR2 SVGAGI. Deletions cut 0 bases from V and 6 bases from J, with 15 bases between. Here the CDR3 DNA reads TGTGCCAGCAGTTACTCGGTGCTGGGGGCTGCAAACACCATATATTTT. Protein sequence: CASSYSVLGAANTIYF.

The chain joins TRBV9 to TRBJ2-7; possible D gene TRBD1, 6 bases. CDR3 length: 14 residues. The germline gives CDR1 SGDLS, CDR2 YYNGEE. The V end was cut by 4 bases, the J end by 0 bases, with 11 bases between. CDR3 DNA: TGTGCCAGCAGCCCCACAGGGACCTCCTACGAGCAGTACTTC. It yields the protein CASSPTGTSYEQYF.

V is TRBV24-1 and J is TRBJ1-5; D unresolved. The germline gives CDR1 KGHDR, CDR2 SFDVKD. The V end was cut by 4 bases, the J end by 6 bases, with 15 bases between. This CDR3 has 15 amino acids. The chain's CDR3 is CATSDPREKAQPQHF. CDR3 bases: TGTGCCACCAGTGACCCGCGAGAGAAAGCTCAGCCCCAGCATTTT.

The CDR3 loop is CASSSTTSGRGAQYF. The DNA of the CDR3 is TGTGCCAGCAGTTCCACCACTAGCGGCCGTGGGGCCCAGTACTTC. The chain has TRBV6-6 and TRBJ2-5; TRBD2 agrees at 8 bases. Losses at the gene ends were 4 bases for V and 9 bases for J; bases not matched to a gene: 13. Germline loops: CDR1 MNHNY, CDR2 SVGAGI (reference sequence). This CDR3 region has 15 residues.

This clone has only a few counts. The chain couples TRBV30 to TRBJ1-6; possible D gene TRBD1, 6 bases. V was pared by 7 bases and J by 5 bases, with 12 bases between. The germline V gene encodes CDR1 GTSNPN and CDR2 SVGIG (reference sequence). The CDR3 has 13 amino acids. The CDR3 sequence is CASLQGDNSPLHF. In DNA, the CDR3 is TGTGCCTCCTTACAGGGAGATAATTCACCCCTCCACTTT.

V is TRBV24-1 and J is TRBJ2-3; 8 bases are a match to TRBD2. The V gene's germline CDR1 is KGHDR and CDR2 SFDVKD. The CDR3 contains 16 residues. The J segment lost 1 base and the V segment lost 9 bases, leaving 11 bases of the junction unmatched. The CDR3 is CATGLGGALGTDTQYF. The CDR3 bases are TGTGCCACCGGGCTCGGGGGGGCGCTGGGCACAGATACGCAGTATTTT.

The chain has TRBV7-8 and TRBJ2-1, with TRBD2 as a possible D gene (8 bases). The CDR3 contains 15 residues. Trimming removed 6 bases at V and 14 bases at J, with 26 bases between. Looked up from germline, CDR1 is SGHVS and CDR2 is FQNEAQ. The DNA for the CDR3 is TGTGCCAGCAGACTCGGGACAGTAGGGACTAGTTCGAAGTTCTTC. The encoded protein is CASRLGTVGTSSKFF.

The rearrangement links TRBV5-1 to TRBJ2-2; D call uncertain. The CDR3 has 14 amino acids. Germline lookup yields CDR1 SGHRS and CDR2 YFSETQ. Trimming took off 1 base at V and 0 bases at J, with 4 bases between the two ends. The CDR3 sequence is CASSLTANTGELFF. CDR3 DNA: TGCGCCAGCAGCTTGACGGCGAACACCGGGGAGCTGTTTTTT.

The chain couples TRBV11-2 to TRBJ2-1; 8 bases align to TRBD2. The length of the CDR3 is 14 residues. From germline, CDR1 is SGHAT and CDR2 FQNNGV. Unmatched junction bases numbered 2, after V lost 2 bases and J lost 5 bases. The CDR3 spells CASSLFSGDNEQFF. CDR3 nucleotide sequence: TGTGCCAGCAGCTTATTTAGCGGGGACAATGAGCAGTTCTTC.

The CDR3 coding sequence is TGTGCCAGCAGCTTGGTGGCTAGCGCCTTGGGGACCCAGTACTTC. It is translated as CASSLVASALGTQYF. The chain combines TRBV5-6 with TRBJ2-5, with a weak D call TRBD2 (6 bases). V was cut by 0 bases and J by 7 bases, with 16 bases left in between. This CDR3 region has 15 residues. From germline, CDR1 is SGHDT and CDR2 YYEEEE.

V usage is TRBV5-1 and J usage is TRBJ2-1; 10 positions match TRBD1. V dropped 3 bases and J dropped 12; count of bases not matched to a gene: 9. The CDR3 is 14 amino acids. Looked up from germline, CDR1 is SGHRS and CDR2 is YFSETQ. CDR3 DNA sequence: TGCGCCAGCAGCTCCTCCCTTCGGGACAGGGGGCAGTTCTTC. Its protein is CASSSSLRDRGQFF.

The gene calls are TRBV2 and TRBJ2-5; perhaps TRBD1 as D (5 bases). The germline gives CDR1 SNHLY, CDR2 FYNNEI. This CDR3 is 13 amino acids long. The ends were cut back, 6 bases at V and 2 bases at J, with 10 bases in the middle. The CDR3 DNA is TGTGCCAGCAGAGATGACAGACAAGAGACCCAGTACTTC. Translation gives CASRDDRQETQYF. The full variable domain, with the rest looked up from reference TRBV2 and TRBJ2-5, is EPEVTQTPSHQVTQMGQEVILRCVPISNHLYFYWYRQILGQKVEFLVSFYNNEISEKSEIFDDQFSVERPDGSNFTLKIRSTKLEDSAMYFCASRDDRQETQYFGPGTRLLVL.

The chain employs TRBV19 and TRBJ2-7; possibly TRBD1 for D (6 bases). The germline V gene encodes CDR1 LNHDA and CDR2 SQIVND (reference sequence). The CDR3 spans 14 residues. V gave up 3 bases and J gave up 1 base, with 10 bases separating them. CDR3 residues: CASSITRGSYEQYF. For the CDR3, the DNA is TGTGCCAGTAGTATTACAAGGGGGTCCTACGAGCAGTACTTC.

The rearrangement links TRBV30 to TRBJ2-1, with TRBD2 matching over 8 bases. Germline values: CDR1 GTSNPN, CDR2 SVGIG (reference sequence). With V trimmed by 0 bases and J by 4 bases, 5 bases remained unmatched. The CDR3 runs to 15 residues. CDR3 loop: CAWSVTGGMYNEQFF. The DNA for the CDR3 is TGTGCCTGGAGTGTAACGGGGGGGATGTACAATGAGCAGTTCTTC.

This chain connects TRBV7-2 to TRBJ1-2; TRBD1 matches 9 bases. Losses at the gene ends were 1 base for V and 4 bases for J; bases not matched to a gene: 7. Germline V gene data show CDR1 as SGHTA and CDR2 as FQGNSA. The CDR3 covers 16 residues. Here the CDR3 reads CASSLGTGAYGYGYTF. The DNA for the CDR3 is TGTGCCAGCAGCTTAGGGACAGGGGCGTACGGCTATGGCTACACCTTC. Based on the CDR3 plus reference TRBV7-2 and TRBJ1-2, the full variable domain is GAGVSQSPSNKVTEKGKDVELRCDPISGHTALYWYRQSLGQGLEFLIYFQGNSAPDKSGLPSDRFSAERTGGSVSTLTIQRTQQEDSAVYLCASSLGTGAYGYGYTFGSGTRLTVV.

The rearrangement joins TRBV10-3 to TRBJ2-3; TRBD1 agrees at 12 bases. The V segment lost 3 bases and the J segment 4 bases; nucleotides outside the gene matches: 5. Germline V lookup: CDR1 ENHRY, CDR2 SYGVKD. There are 16 residues in the CDR3. CDR3 sequence reads: CAISDPGQGASDTQYF. DNA of the CDR3: TGTGCCATCAGTGACCCGGGACAGGGGGCGTCAGATACGCAGTATTTT.

The genes are TRBV25-1 and TRBJ2-3; perhaps TRBD2 as D (7 bases). The germline V and J ends were trimmed by 8 bases and 4 bases, with 13 bases remaining between them. The CDR3 contains 13 residues. CDR1 is MGHDK and CDR2 is SYGVNS in the germline V gene. The CDR3 DNA sequence: TGTGCCAGCTCCCTCGGGGGGCCAGATACGCAGTATTTT. Residues: CASSLGGPDTQYF.